This T cell receptor beta chain was documented in a study of CD8 T cells in ankylosing spondylitis. Construction of TCR beta libraries was performed using quantitative 5'-RACE with molecular barcodes. Via MiXCR, TCRdb re-called the 5' RACE reads, giving one row per CDR3 protein. The data show 120,000 to 150,000 distinct CDR3 sequences, roughly 8.8% seen once. This clonotype was detected a few times. What it recognizes is unknown. Study-wide findings and caveats: Clones tied to disease were said to be significantly enriched in matched ankylosing spondylitis synovial fluid. Fewer than ten highly homologous variants made up a TCR beta motif, and this motif appeared characteristic of ankylosing spondylitis blood. Reactive arthritis synovial fluid and blood were previously reported to contain some motif variants.

Sequencing input: synovial fluid, either unsorted or a sorted T cell fraction (not recorded which). The sequence was collected from a male donor with ankylosing spondylitis.

The CDR3 spells CASSHSGQSNQPQHF. CDR3 bases: TGTGCCAGCAGTCACTCCGGACAGTCAAATCAGCCCCAGCATTTT. The gene calls are TRBV9 and TRBJ1-5; D possibly corresponds to TRBD1 (6 bases). Germline V gene lookup returns CDR1 SGDLS and CDR2 YYNGEE. V was pared by 5 bases and J by 4 bases, with 16 bases between. This CDR3 region has 15 residues.